Listed below are T cell receptor beta chains from one sample, sequenced in a study of control samples from healthy donors and cancer patients. Clones were sequenced by immunoSEQ multiplex PCR, and TCRdb holds only the in-frame ones, with some missing. The profile covers 150,000 or so clones, with 85% to 95% appearing a single time and about 8.5% taken by the ten largest. Sample: blood. All receptors derive from a woman aged 40 to 49 in good health. Both conserved end residues are part of each CDR3. The order of the fields is D gene, V gene, CDR3 length, J gene, CDR3 protein, CDR3 DNA. D genes are given only for firm matches.

d_gene: NA; v_gene: TRBV28; len: 12; j_gene: TRBJ2-5; CDR3aa: CASSLGGKTQYF; CDR3nt: TGTGCCAGCAGTTTGGGCGGTAAGACCCAGTACTTC
d_gene: NA; v_gene: TRBV5-1; len: 14; j_gene: TRBJ2-7; CDR3aa: CASSPGSGSYEQYF; CDR3nt: TGCGCCAGCAGCCCGGGCTCGGGCTCCTACGAGCAGTACTTC
d_gene: NA; v_gene: TRBV2; len: 11; j_gene: TRBJ1-1; CDR3aa: CASSQRTEAFF; CDR3nt: TGTGCCAGCTCCCAACGGACTGAAGCTTTCTTT
d_gene: NA; v_gene: TRBV4-1; len: 14; j_gene: TRBJ2-1; CDR3aa: CASSQDDFYNEQFF; CDR3nt: TGCGCCAGCAGCCAAGATGACTTCTACAATGAGCAGTTCTTC
d_gene: NA; v_gene: TRBV6-5; len: 15; j_gene: TRBJ1-2; CDR3aa: CASSPGQRPGYGYTF; CDR3nt: TGTGCCAGCAGTCCTGGACAGCGCCCTGGCTATGGCTACACCTTC
d_gene: TRBD1; v_gene: TRBV3-1/TRBV3-2; len: 15; j_gene: TRBJ1-2; CDR3aa: CASSPTSRGHYGYTF; CDR3nt: TGTGCCAGCAGCCCCACCTCTAGGGGGCACTATGGCTACACCTTC
d_gene: TRBD1; v_gene: TRBV2; len: 15; j_gene: TRBJ1-5; CDR3aa: CASSVAGQGNQPQHF; CDR3nt: TGTGCCAGCAGTGTAGCGGGACAGGGAAATCAGCCCCAGCATTTT
d_gene: TRBD2; v_gene: TRBV11-3; len: 15; j_gene: TRBJ2-1; CDR3aa: CASSRSGGAGNEQFF; CDR3nt: TGTGCCAGCAGCCGTAGCGGGGGGGCTGGGAATGAGCAGTTCTTC
d_gene: TRBD1; v_gene: TRBV29-1; len: 15; j_gene: TRBJ1-1; CDR3aa: CSVEATGGGSTEAFF; CDR3nt: TGCAGCGTTGAGGCGACAGGGGGGGGGAGCACTGAAGCTTTCTTT
d_gene: TRBD2; v_gene: TRBV4-1; len: 17; j_gene: TRBJ2-2; CDR3aa: CASSRNPSGRGTGELFF; CDR3nt: TGCGCCAGCAGCCGAAACCCCAGCGGGAGGGGCACCGGGGAGCTGTTTTTT
d_gene: NA; v_gene: TRBV6-6; len: 13; j_gene: TRBJ2-3; CDR3aa: CASSYSPGDTQYF; CDR3nt: TGTGCCAGCAGTTACTCACCAGGGGATACGCAGTATTTT
d_gene: NA; v_gene: TRBV30; len: 15; j_gene: TRBJ1-4; CDR3aa: CAWSGGLGANEKLFF; CDR3nt: TGTGCCTGGAGTGGCGGGTTGGGGGCTAATGAAAAACTGTTTTTT
d_gene: TRBD2; v_gene: TRBV3-1/TRBV3-2; len: 16; j_gene: TRBJ2-3; CDR3aa: CASSHRLAGEPDTQYF; CDR3nt: TGTGCCAGCAGCCACCGACTAGCGGGAGAACCAGATACGCAGTATTTT
d_gene: NA; v_gene: TRBV5-6; len: 11; j_gene: TRBJ2-5; CDR3aa: CASSLDSKKYF; CDR3nt: TGTGCCAGCAGCTTGGACAGCAAAAAGTACTTC
d_gene: NA; v_gene: TRBV11-2; len: 17; j_gene: TRBJ1-2; CDR3aa: CASSFPRGAEANYGYTF; CDR3nt: TGTGCCAGCAGCTTCCCCAGGGGTGCGGAAGCTAACTATGGCTACACCTTC